This T cell receptor (beta chain) stems from a study of CD8+ T cells in alopecia areata. The sample holds a few counts of this clone. In the same sample, other DNA sequences code for this CDR3. The V segment lost 6 bases and the J segment 3 bases; nucleotides outside the gene matches: 0. The CDR3 sequence is 13 residues long. CDR1 is SNHLY, CDR2 FYNNEI, per germline. Treatment in this sample: oral pan-JAK inhibitor, 5-10 mg twice daily. In each case, RNA was isolated and then reverse transcribed into cDNA as the sequencing template. Produced via immunoSEQ multiplex PCR; TCRdb's table is partial and in-frame only. The sample lists roughly 220,000 clones, over 60% seen once, with roughly 1.2% in the top ten.

This sample comprised CD4+ T cells sorted from blood, obtained at week 44, from a patient treated with tofacitinib. The sequence derives from a human donor with alopecia areata. The chain recombines TRBV2 with TRBJ1-5; 9 nucleotides line up with TRBD1. CDR3 sequence reads: CASRQGANQPQHF. CDR3 in DNA: TGTGCCAGCAGACAGGGGGCCAATCAGCCCCAGCATTTT.